This T cell receptor beta chain appears in the sequencing data of a study of blood T cells in healthy people across ages. Study results and caveats: The unknown donor CMV status may have confounded expanded clonotype changes.

The CDR3 is made up of 15 amino acids. Germline values: CDR1 ENHRY, CDR2 SYGVKD. The V and J ends lost 4 bases and 4 bases respectively, with 13 bases between them. Through a sample-barcoded 5' primer and a J-beta primer mix, a second PCR was run for roughly 7 to 12 cycles. TCRdb called the 5' RACE reads again in MiXCR, with one record for every CDR3 protein. The profile shows about a million distinct CDR3 sequences, approximately 38% of them singletons. Regarding this clonotype: As yet, its antigen is unknown.

The chain links TRBV10-3 to TRBJ2-2; D uncertain. This sequence originates from a man between 18 and 35 years old in good health. The sequencing sample was made of blood. The CDR3 reads CAISGLRSSTGELFF. As DNA, the CDR3 is TGTGCCATCAGTGGACTCCGGAGCAGCACCGGGGAGCTGTTTTTT.